This T cell receptor beta chain is drawn from a study of blood T cell repertoires in COVID-19. Study at large: COVID-19 samples from acute and convalescent phases originated in the United States, Italy and Spain. T cells, B-cell-depleted T cells, or PBMCs supplied cDNA or gDNA.

This clone was picked up a small number of times. Per the study methods: From reference gene primer amplification, estimates of nucleated cell counts were derived. The protocol was immunoSEQ multiplex PCR, while the TCRdb copy is restricted to in-frame clones and leaves out a portion. That table is the source of V, J and clone size, and D and trimming were worked out from the DNA. The sample lists under 250,000 clones; more than 85% were seen once. Seattle enrolled patients during active infection and tracked them longitudinally. The source of this sequence is a man between 60 and 70 years old with COVID-19, enrolled during active disease. Sequenced: peripheral blood.

CDR3 sequence reads: CASGLAYEQYF. For the CDR3, the DNA is TGTGCCAGCGGACTAGCCTACGAGCAGTACTTC. V usage is TRBV2 and J usage is TRBJ2-7; 7 nucleotides match TRBD2. The CDR3 spans 11 residues. Trimming cost V 8 bases and J 2 bases; bases outside gene matches: 0. CDR1 is SNHLY, CDR2 FYNNEI, per germline.